This T cell receptor (beta chain) was sequenced during a study of identical twins. This clonotype was detected many times. Each donor (without exception) was a healthy Caucasian. Through template switching, a universal primer site was introduced, and the cDNA contained unique molecular identifiers. TCRdb ran MiXCR on the 5' RACE reads and lists one entry per CDR3 protein. The table lists roughly 690,000 distinct CDR3 sequences, 6% to 6.5% of them singletons, with 1.5% to 2% in the top ten. This CDR3 is built from 14 residues. V was pared by 7 bases and J by 4 bases, with 7 bases of the junction left unmatched. CDR1 KGHDR and CDR2 SFDVKD come from the germline V gene.

V usage is TRBV24-1 and J usage is TRBJ2-3; the match to TRBD1 covers 7 bases. This sequence originates from a man aged 18 to 29 in good health. Sequencing was carried out using naive T cells sorted from blood. The CDR3 protein is CATRETGNPDTQYF. The CDR3 coding sequence is TGTGCCACCAGAGAGACAGGGAATCCAGATACGCAGTATTTT.